The 5 T cell receptor beta chains listed next were all sequenced from one sample in a study of blood T cell repertoires in COVID-19. Profiling relied on immunoSEQ multiplex PCR, and the TCRdb table lists in-frame clones only, not all of them. The sample has some 120,000 clones, about 80% seen once. Sequencing used peripheral blood. The source of these receptors is a human donor in a cohort sampled during active COVID-19.

This clone was counted between two and nine times. The J gene is TRBJ2-7, the V gene TRBV5-4, with 8 bases matching TRBD1. The ends lost 4 bases at V and 7 bases at J; junction bases unmatched: 16. The CDR3 spans 16 residues. The germline gives CDR1 SGHNT, CDR2 YYREEE (reference sequence). The CDR3 loop is CASSGPSSDRDREQYF. CDR3 nucleotides: TGTGCCAGCAGCGGACCCAGTTCGGACAGGGACCGGGAGCAGTACTTC. Looking up the rest from reference TRBV5-4 and TRBJ2-7 gives the full variable domain: ETGVTQSPTHLIKTRGQQVTLRCSSQSGHNTVSWYQQALGQGPQFIFQYYREEENGRGNFPPRFSGLQFPNYSSELNVNALELDDSALYLCASSGPSSDRDREQYFGPGTRLTVT.

The chain has TRBV18 and TRBJ2-2, with a possible D match to TRBD1 (5 bases). This CDR3 comprises 17 residues. Germline V gene lookup returns CDR1 KGHSH and CDR2 LQKENI. The V end lost 0 bases, the J end lost 0 bases, and 11 bases lay between the germline ends. CDR3 coding DNA: TGTGCCAGCTCACCACCGGGGTCAGGGACGAACACCGGGGAGCTGTTTTTT. Residues: CASSPPGSGTNTGELFF.

This clone was seen once. The chain has TRBV5-1 and TRBJ1-4; a weak D match, TRBD1 (5 bases). Germline V lookup: CDR1 SGHRS, CDR2 YFSETQ. The CDR3 is 15 residues long. The V end was cut by 4 bases, the J end by 0 bases, with 10 bases between. In DNA form, the CDR3 reads TGCGCCAGCAGCGAACGGGGGACAACTAATGAAAAACTGTTTTTT. Amino acid sequence: CASSERGTTNEKLFF.

This clone was seen more than once but under ten times. The gene calls are TRBV10-3 and TRBJ1-2; TRBD1 agrees at 9 bases. CDR1 ENHRY and CDR2 SYGVKD come from the germline V gene. V trimming: 5 bases; J trimming: 5 bases; junction bases outside the gene matches: 12. The CDR3 runs to 16 residues. CDR3 residues: CAISSPTGGEGYGYTF. CDR3 bases: TGTGCCATCAGTTCCCCAACAGGGGGCGAGGGTTATGGCTACACCTTC.

V is TRBV10-3 and J is TRBJ1-2, with D perhaps TRBD1 (5 bases). Trimming cost V 0 bases and J 2 bases, with 10 bases left between them. The CDR3 totals 15 residues. Germline V lookup: CDR1 ENHRY, CDR2 SYGVKD. The CDR3 DNA reads TGTGCCATCAGTGAGTCCGGGGGGGGGAACTATGGCTACACCTTC. This gives the protein CAISESGGGNYGYTF.